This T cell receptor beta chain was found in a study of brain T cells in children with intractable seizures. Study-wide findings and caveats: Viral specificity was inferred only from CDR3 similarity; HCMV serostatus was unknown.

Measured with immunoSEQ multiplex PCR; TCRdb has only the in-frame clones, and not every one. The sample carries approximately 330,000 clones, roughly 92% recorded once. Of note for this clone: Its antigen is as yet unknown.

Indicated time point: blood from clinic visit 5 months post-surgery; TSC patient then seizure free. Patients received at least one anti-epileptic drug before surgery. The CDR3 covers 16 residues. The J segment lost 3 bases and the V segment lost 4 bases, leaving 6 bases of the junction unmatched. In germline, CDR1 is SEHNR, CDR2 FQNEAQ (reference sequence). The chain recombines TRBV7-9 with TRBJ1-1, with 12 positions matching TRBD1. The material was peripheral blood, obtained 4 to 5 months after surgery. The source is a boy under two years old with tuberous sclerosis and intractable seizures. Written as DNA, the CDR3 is TGTGCCAGCAGCTCGGGGACAGGGGGCGTTTACACTGAAGCTTTCTTT. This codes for CASSSGTGGVYTEAFF.